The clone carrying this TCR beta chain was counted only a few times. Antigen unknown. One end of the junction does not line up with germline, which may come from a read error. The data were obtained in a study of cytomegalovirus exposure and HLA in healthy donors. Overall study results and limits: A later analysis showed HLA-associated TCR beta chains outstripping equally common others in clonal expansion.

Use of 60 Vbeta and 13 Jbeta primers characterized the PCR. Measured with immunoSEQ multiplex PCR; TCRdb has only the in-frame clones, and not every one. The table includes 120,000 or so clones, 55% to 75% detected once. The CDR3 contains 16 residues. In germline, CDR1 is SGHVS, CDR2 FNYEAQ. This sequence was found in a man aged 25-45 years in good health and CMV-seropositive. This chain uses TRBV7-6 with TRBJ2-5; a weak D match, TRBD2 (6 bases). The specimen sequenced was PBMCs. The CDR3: CASSLAPTGATETQYF. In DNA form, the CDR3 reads TGTGCCAGCAGCCTAGCACCGACGGGAGCAACAGAGACCCAGTACTTC.